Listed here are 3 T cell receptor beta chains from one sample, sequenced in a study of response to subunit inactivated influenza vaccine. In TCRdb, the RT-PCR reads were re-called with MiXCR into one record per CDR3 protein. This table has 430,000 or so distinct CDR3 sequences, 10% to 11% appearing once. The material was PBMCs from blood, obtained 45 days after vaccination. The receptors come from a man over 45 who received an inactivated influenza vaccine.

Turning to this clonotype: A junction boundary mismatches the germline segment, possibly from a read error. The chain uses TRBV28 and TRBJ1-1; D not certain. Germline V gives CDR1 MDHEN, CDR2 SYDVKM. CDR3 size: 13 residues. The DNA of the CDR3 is TGTGCCGGCAGTCTACCGGACCGTTTTGCGGCTTTCTTT. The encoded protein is CAGSLPDRFAAFF.

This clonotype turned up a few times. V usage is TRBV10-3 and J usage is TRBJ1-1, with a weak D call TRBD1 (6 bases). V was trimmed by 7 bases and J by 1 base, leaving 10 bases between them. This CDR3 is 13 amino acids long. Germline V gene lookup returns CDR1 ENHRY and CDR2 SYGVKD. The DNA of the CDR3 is TGTGCCATCAAGGACAGAAAGAACACTGAAGCTTTCTTT. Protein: CAIKDRKNTEAFF.

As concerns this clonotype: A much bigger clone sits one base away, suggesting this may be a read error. In DNA form, the CDR3 reads TGTGCCAGCAGTTTGGGTGGCGGTCAAAACTATGGCTACGCCTTC. This sequence encodes CASSLGGGQNYGYAF. The V and J genes are TRBV12-3 or TRBV12-4 and TRBJ1-2; D remains unclear. The CDR3 runs 15 residues.